The rows below give T cell receptor beta chains drawn from one sample of a study of shared clonotypes between healthy human individuals. The method was immunoSEQ multiplex PCR; TCRdb's version includes in-frame clones alone and lacks a portion of them. The table lists 1.6 million or so clones, approximately 96% of them singletons, with roughly 1.2% in the top ten. The sequencing sample was made of naive CD4+ T cells sorted from blood. Every receptor here comes from a man younger than 40 in good health. Each CDR3 is given with its conserved first and last residue. The D gene is left open where the match is weak. A clone size is listed for some rows: how often the clone was seen (once, few, many), or a class if it is expanded.

j_gene	abundance	v_gene	d_gene	CDR3nt	CDR3aa
TRBJ2-1	once	TRBV5-5	TRBD2	TGTGCCAGCAGCCCCCGTACTAGCGGGAGTATCTCCTACAATGAGCAGTTCTTC	CASSPRTSGSISYNEQFF
TRBJ1-5	NA	TRBV10-3	NA	TGTGCCATCAGTGCAGACAAAATCCAGCCCCAGCATTTT	CAISADKIQPQHF
TRBJ2-2	NA	TRBV28	TRBD2	TGTGCCAGCCTCCCTTCCGGGACTACCAACACCGGGGAGCTGTTTTTT	CASLPSGTTNTGELFF
TRBJ1-2	NA	TRBV2	NA	TGTGCCAGCATTCTGAAGGAGGTCCTCTATGGCTACACCTTC	CASILKEVLYGYTF
TRBJ2-1	once	TRBV7-2	NA	TGTGCCAGCAGCTCCCAACTAGACAATGAGCAGTTCTTC	CASSSQLDNEQFF
TRBJ1-4	NA	TRBV5-1	TRBD1	TGCGCCAGCACCCCCGGGACAGCAACTAATGAAAAACTGTTTTTT	CASTPGTATNEKLFF
TRBJ1-2	NA	TRBV5-4	NA	TGTGCCAGCAGCTTCTGGGGGAACTATGGCTACACCTTC	CASSFWGNYGYTF
TRBJ1-2	NA	TRBV29-1	NA	TGCAGCGTGGGGGTGGGGACTACTAACTATGGCTACACCTTC	CSVGVGTTNYGYTF
TRBJ2-1	NA	TRBV5-4	TRBD2	TGTGCCAGCAGCTTGGTCGGGCGGGAGGGAAACAATGAGCAGTTCTTC	CASSLVGREGNNEQFF
TRBJ2-1	NA	TRBV7-3	TRBD2	TGTGCCAGCAGCTTATTAAGCGGGGCATACAATGAGCAGTTCTTC	CASSLLSGAYNEQFF
TRBJ1-1	NA	TRBV15	TRBD1	TGTGCCACCAGCAGTGACGGACAGGGGGGGACTGAAGCTTTCTTT	CATSSDGQGGTEAFF
TRBJ2-3	NA	TRBV5-1	NA	TGCGCCAGCAGCTGGGGACCCACAGATACGCAGTATTTT	CASSWGPTDTQYF
TRBJ2-5	NA	TRBV19	NA	TGTGCCAGTAGTACAGACCTAGCGTACCAAGAGACCCAGTACTTC	CASSTDLAYQETQYF
TRBJ2-2	NA	TRBV27	TRBD1	TGTGCCAGCAGAGGGACAGGTCGTACCGGGGAGCTGTTTTTT	CASRGTGRTGELFF
TRBJ1-1	NA	TRBV11-2	NA	TGTGCCAGCAGACAATCAACAACCGCGGCTTTCTTT	CASRQSTTAAFF
TRBJ1-2	NA	TRBV21-1	NA	TGTGCCAGCAGCACAGGGACGGGAAACTATGGCTACACCTTC	CASSTGTGNYGYTF